This entry lists 17 T cell receptor beta chains sequenced from one sample in a study of response to subunit inactivated influenza vaccine. From the RT-PCR reads, TCRdb called clonotypes with MiXCR, one entry per CDR3 protein. The data contain a few hundred thousand distinct CDR3 sequences, roughly 22% of them singletons. Sequencing used PBMCs from blood, obtained less than 22 months after vaccination. These receptors came from a man aged 50 to 75 who received an inactivated influenza vaccine.

This chain links TRBV20-1 with TRBJ2-3; TRBD2 matches 7 bases. Losses at the gene ends were 6 bases for V and 5 bases for J; bases not matched to a gene: 8. Per the germline V gene, CDR1 is DFQATT and CDR2 is SNEGSKA (reference sequence). CDR3 length: 13 residues. The CDR3 DNA sequence: TGCAGTGCCCTCCACCCTAGCGGAGATACGCAGTATTTT. This gives the protein CSALHPSGDTQYF.

This clonotype was seen more than once but under ten times. The genes are TRBV7-9 and TRBJ1-5; TRBD1 is a possible D gene (5 bases). Per the germline V gene, CDR1 is SEHNR and CDR2 is FQNEAQ (reference sequence). The CDR3 contains 15 residues. V was pared by 4 bases and J by 3 bases, with 13 bases between. CDR3 residues: CASSSQRGPNQPQHF. The DNA of the CDR3 is TGTGCCAGCAGCTCCCAGAGGGGACCCAATCAGCCCCAGCATTTT.

This chain connects TRBV7-6 to TRBJ2-5; D is unclear. Germline-derived CDR1 and CDR2 are SGHVS and FNYEAQ. The CDR3 loop spans 14 amino acids. The V end was cut by 0 bases, the J end by 3 bases, with 8 bases between. CDR3 DNA sequence: TGTGCCAGCAGCTTAGCTCCGATGGAAGAGACCCAGTACTTC. Its protein product is CASSLAPMEETQYF. The full variable domain, with the rest looked up from reference TRBV7-6 and TRBJ2-5, is GAGVSQSPRYKVTKRGQDVALRCDPISGHVSLYWYRQALGQGPEFLTYFNYEAQQDKSGLPNDRFSAERPEGSISTLTIQRTEQRDSAMYRCASSLAPMEETQYFGPGTRLLVL.

This chain joins TRBV29-1 and TRBJ2-7; weak D call: TRBD2 (7 bases). This CDR3 has 13 amino acids. The germline gives CDR1 SQVTM, CDR2 ANQGSEA. V was clipped by 7 bases and J by 5 bases, with 18 bases between them. In DNA form, the CDR3 reads TGCAGCGCGGGGGGCGGACCCAAGGACGAGCAGTACTTC. This translates into CSAGGGPKDEQYF.

This clonotype was recorded many times. The chain employs TRBV10-3 and TRBJ1-1; D uncertain. The germline gives CDR1 ENHRY, CDR2 SYGVKD. The CDR3 contains 15 residues. Trimming took 0 bases from V and 0 from J, leaving 8 bases between them. The CDR3 nucleotides are TGTGCCATCAGTGAGTCTGCGAACGTGAACACTGAAGCTTTCTTT. It encodes CAISESANVNTEAFF.

This clonotype appeared a few times. The chain uses TRBV7-9 and TRBJ2-2, with D hard to call. V lost 3 bases and J lost 3, with 14 bases in between. Germline V lookup: CDR1 SEHNR, CDR2 FQNEAQ (reference sequence). This CDR3 region has 16 residues. Written as DNA, the CDR3 is TGTGCCAGCAGCTTCCAAGGGCTGGCACACACCGGGGAGCTGTTTTTT. Its translation: CASSFQGLAHTGELFF.

This clonotype was seen a handful of times. V and J are TRBV18 and TRBJ1-2; a possible D gene is TRBD1 (5 bases). The CDR3 is 13 amino acids. Between the trimmed V and J ends, which lost 5 bases and 8 bases, there was a span of 15 bases. Per the germline V gene, CDR1 is KGHSH and CDR2 is LQKENI. The CDR3 sequence: CASSADSESGYTF. Written as DNA, the CDR3 is TGTGCCAGCTCAGCCGACAGCGAATCCGGCTACACCTTC.

CDR3: CASKSLAGGFYEQFF. The CDR3 coding sequence is TGTGCCAGCAAGTCCCTAGCGGGAGGATTCTATGAGCAGTTCTTC. The V gene is TRBV21-1, the J gene TRBJ2-1; the table's D gene call, TRBD2, was not cross checked with the DNA. TRBV21-1 is annotated as a pseudogene. The CDR3 covers 15 residues.

Many counts were recorded for this clonotype. The rearrangement joins TRBV9 to TRBJ1-2; D unresolved. CDR1 and CDR2 (germline): SGDLS, YYNGEE. The germline V and J ends were trimmed by 0 bases and 6 bases, with 15 bases remaining between them. The CDR3 runs to 15 residues. The CDR3 nucleotides are TGTGCCAGCAGCGTAGCTCCTGGGGTCGGGCATGGCTACACCTTC. Translating gives CASSVAPGVGHGYTF.

The V gene is TRBV6-1, the J gene TRBJ2-7; tentative D call: TRBD2 (5 bases). The V gene's germline CDR1 is MNHNS and CDR2 SASEGT. The CDR3 extends over 13 amino acids. V lost 2 bases, J lost 3 bases, and 8 bases lay in between. Here the CDR3 DNA reads TGTGCCAGCAGTGAATATGGAGGCTACGAGCAGTACTTC. Translation gives CASSEYGGYEQYF.

The chain links TRBV27 to TRBJ2-1; D perhaps matches TRBD2 (5 bases). Germline V lookup: CDR1 MNHEY, CDR2 SMNVEV (reference sequence). The CDR3 loop spans 14 amino acids. V was clipped by 0 bases and J by 8 bases, with 11 bases between them. The CDR3 loop reads CASSLSTYGDEQFF. The DNA for the CDR3 is TGTGCCAGCAGTTTATCGACCTACGGGGATGAGCAGTTCTTC.

V usage is TRBV12-3 or TRBV12-4 and J usage is TRBJ2-3; 10 bases align to TRBD2. With 5 bases clipped from V and 2 bases from J, the junction kept 4 bases outside the gene matches. This CDR3 is built from 15 residues. The CDR3 bases are TGTGCCAGCAGTCTTAGCGGGGGGAACACAGATACGCAGTATTTT. Protein product: CASSLSGGNTDTQYF.

This clonotype was seen a few times. The chain joins TRBV7-7 to TRBJ2-2; D is unclear. The CDR3 contains 14 residues. CDR1 SSHAT and CDR2 FNYEAQ come from the germline V gene (reference sequence). V was pared by 4 bases and J by 0 bases, with 6 bases between. The CDR3 spells CASSWAPNTGELFF. In DNA, the CDR3 is TGTGCCAGCAGCTGGGCACCGAACACCGGGGAGCTGTTTTTT.

V gene TRBV27 combines with J gene TRBJ2-5, with a tentative D call TRBD1 (5 bases). V lost 0 bases, J lost 6 bases, and 8 bases lay in between. The CDR3 totals 13 residues. Germline assignment: CDR1 MNHEY and CDR2 SMNVEV (reference sequence). The CDR3 loop is CASSLSGQKTQYF. The CDR3 DNA sequence: TGTGCCAGCAGTTTATCAGGACAAAAGACCCAGTACTTC.

The chain employs TRBV11-1 and TRBJ1-2, with 7 bases aligning to TRBD1. Trimming at V came to 1 base and at J to 0 bases, leaving 20 bases not matched to a gene. In germline, CDR1 is SGHAT, CDR2 FQDESV (reference sequence). The CDR3 is 21 residues long. The CDR3 region is CASSLETVSSGQPSTNYGYTF. The CDR3 DNA sequence: TGTGCCAGCAGCTTAGAAACTGTTTCGTCGGGACAGCCATCAACTAACTATGGCTACACCTTC.

The CDR3 sequence is CATSRDGGGRVFF. In DNA form, the CDR3 reads TGTGCCACCAGCAGAGATGGCGGGGGACGGGTTTTTTTT. This chain uses TRBV15 with TRBJ1-4, with D tentatively TRBD1 (5 bases). Germline V gives CDR1 LNHNV, CDR2 YYDKDF (reference sequence). The CDR3 sequence is 13 residues long. V lost 0 bases and J 17 bases, leaving 16 bases between the germline ends.

The chain combines TRBV19 with TRBJ1-5, with D perhaps matching TRBD1 (6 bases). V lost 4 bases and J 2 bases, leaving 15 bases between the germline ends. Germline loops: CDR1 LNHDA, CDR2 SQIVND (reference sequence). The CDR3 sequence is 16 residues long. This CDR3 reads CASSRGRWIGNQPQHF. For the CDR3, the DNA is TGTGCCAGTAGTAGGGGGCGGTGGATCGGCAATCAGCCCCAGCATTTT.